The 22 T cell receptor beta chains listed next were all sequenced from one sample in a study of blood T cells in healthy people across ages. A J-beta primer mix and a sample-barcoded 5' primer were used in a second PCR of about 7 to 12 cycles. TCRdb passed the 5' RACE reads through MiXCR, listing each CDR3 protein once. The table lists about 760,000 distinct CDR3 sequences, 25% of them singletons. The same data also went into a second study, on T cells of mothers and their children.

The sequenced sample was blood. The receptor source for this set is a boy aged 10-17 years in good health.

A few counts support this clonotype. The V gene is TRBV29-1, the J gene TRBJ2-1; 13 bases map to TRBD2. The end of the DNA fits TRBJ2-5 better, so the J call may be wrong. The CDR3 totals 16 residues. From germline, CDR1 is SQVTM and CDR2 ANQGSEA. The CDR3 reads CSVEEWTSGSQETQYF. CDR3 DNA: TGCAGCGTTGAGGAATGGACTAGCGGGAGCCAAGAGACCCAGTACTTC.

This clonotype was seen more than once but under ten times. The chain couples TRBV4-3 to TRBJ1-1; D perhaps matches TRBD1 (5 bases). Germline values: CDR1 LGHNA, CDR2 YSLEER. The CDR3 spans 15 residues. The germline V and J ends were trimmed by 0 bases and 3 bases, with 11 bases remaining between them. The CDR3 DNA is TGCGCCAGCAGCCAAGATCCGGGGCGAGACACTGAAGCTTTCTTT. It encodes CASSQDPGRDTEAFF.

Only a few counts were recorded for this clonotype. In nucleotides, the CDR3 is TGCAGTGCTAGAGATACGTCATACACTGAAGCTTTCTTT. Residues: CSARDTSYTEAFF. The chain couples TRBV20-1 to TRBJ1-1, with D uncertain. This CDR3 has 13 residues. V lost 0 bases and J 3 bases, leaving 8 bases between the germline ends. From germline, CDR1 is DFQATT and CDR2 SNEGSKA (reference sequence).

The rearrangement links TRBV20-1 to TRBJ2-1; 12 nucleotides align to TRBD2. V shed 2 bases, J shed 7 bases, and the junction held 3 bases outside the gene matches. The germline CDR1 and CDR2 sequences are DFQATT and SNEGSKA (reference sequence). The CDR3 contains 14 residues. The CDR3 sequence: CSARLAGGRNEQFF. The CDR3 bases are TGCAGTGCTAGACTAGCGGGAGGGAGGAATGAGCAGTTCTTC.

This clonotype was seen repeatedly, ten times or more. The chain couples TRBV3-1 to TRBJ1-1, with a possible D match to TRBD1 (6 bases). Trimming pared 4 bases from V and 0 bases from J, leaving 9 bases between. In germline, CDR1 is LGHDT, CDR2 YNNKEL (reference sequence). The CDR3 length is 14 residues. CDR3 coding DNA: TGTGCCAGCAGCCCCGGGACATTGAACACTGAAGCTTTCTTT. Translating gives CASSPGTLNTEAFF.

This chain connects TRBV29-1 to TRBJ2-3; 9 bases align to TRBD2. CDR1 is SQVTM and CDR2 is ANQGSEA in the germline V gene. J lost 3 bases, V lost 3 bases, and 1 base had no gene match. This CDR3 has 13 amino acids. The CDR3 nucleotides read TGCAGCGTTGAGCGGGGGGGGACAGATACGCAGTATTTT. Translated, it gives CSVERGGTDTQYF.

This clonotype occurred a few times. The V gene is TRBV7-3, the J gene TRBJ2-6; possible D gene TRBD1, 5 bases. Looked up from germline, CDR1 is SGHTA and CDR2 is FQGTGA. The CDR3 sequence is 16 residues long. V gave up 0 bases and J gave up 1 base, with 7 bases separating them. The DNA of the CDR3 is TGTGCCAGCAGCTTAACTTCAGGGTCTGGGGCCAACGTCCTGACTTTC. This translates into CASSLTSGSGANVLTF.

This clonotype was seen a few times. This sequence joins TRBV29-1 and TRBJ2-5, with D maybe TRBD2 (6 bases). V dropped 3 bases and J dropped 3 bases, with 14 bases sitting between them. Germline CDR1 is SQVTM and CDR2 is ANQGSEA. CDR3 size: 14 residues. CDR3 sequence: CSVDGVREEETQYF. CDR3 nucleotide sequence: TGCAGCGTTGACGGCGTCAGGGAGGAAGAGACCCAGTACTTC.

This clonotype was counted only a few times. This chain links TRBV20-1 with TRBJ2-7; a possible D gene is TRBD2 (6 bases). Germline CDR1 and CDR2: DFQATT and SNEGSKA (reference sequence). With 5 bases removed from V and 3 bases from J, the gap between germline ends came to 20 bases. CDR3 length equals 15 residues. CDR3 sequence reads: CSASVGGILSYEQYF. The CDR3 coding sequence is TGCAGTGCTTCGGTTGGAGGGATACTTAGCTACGAGCAGTACTTC.

This clonotype was counted between two and nine times. J is TRBJ1-2 and V is TRBV5-1; TRBD1 matches 8 bases. J was trimmed by 8 bases and V by 0 bases; bases with no gene match: 6. This CDR3 has 14 residues. Germline CDR1 SGHRS, CDR2 YFSETQ. CDR3 in DNA: TGCGCCAGCAGCTTGGCCGCGGACAGGGAGGGCTACACCTTC. It specifies CASSLAADREGYTF. Based on the CDR3 plus reference TRBV5-1 and TRBJ1-2, the full variable domain is KAGVTQTPRYLIKTRGQQVTLSCSPISGHRSVSWYQQTPGQGLQFLFEYFSETQRNKGNFPGRFSGRQFSNSRSEMNVSTLELGDSALYLCASSLAADREGYTFGSGTRLTVV.

V and J are TRBV7-2 and TRBJ2-2; TRBD1 might be the D (5 bases). This CDR3 region has 15 residues. V lost 1 base and J 8 bases, leaving 14 bases between the germline ends. Germline values: CDR1 SGHTA, CDR2 FQGNSA. Here the CDR3 reads CASSLVPGNLGELFF. The CDR3 bases are TGTGCCAGCAGCTTAGTTCCAGGGAATCTTGGGGAGCTGTTTTTT.

The chain uses TRBV10-3 and TRBJ2-5; 14 bases map to TRBD2. TRBJ2-1 explains the end of the DNA better; the J call may be wrong. CDR1 and CDR2 (germline): ENHRY, SYGVKD. The CDR3 sequence is 16 residues long. DNA for the CDR3: TGTGCCATTTACGGGACTAGCGGGAGTCCTTACAATGAGCAGTTCTTC. Amino acids: CAIYGTSGSPYNEQFF.

This chain connects TRBV7-2 to TRBJ2-5, with D possibly TRBD2 on 6 matching bases. The end of the DNA is better explained by TRBJ2-7, so the J call may be wrong. There are 15 residues in the CDR3. Germline assignment: CDR1 SGHTA and CDR2 FQGNSA. The CDR3 is CASRRGAGFGNEQYF. The CDR3 coding sequence is TGTGCCAGCAGAAGAGGCGCGGGGTTCGGGAACGAGCAGTACTTC.

This clonotype came up a few times. The chain carries TRBV6-5 and TRBJ2-1, with 8 bases fitting TRBD1. J lost 8 bases, V lost 6 bases, and 6 bases had no gene match. This CDR3 is built from 13 residues. Germline lookup yields CDR1 MNHEY and CDR2 SVGAGI. CDR3 residues: CASRTRGRYEQFF. In nucleotides, the CDR3 is TGTGCCAGCAGAACCAGGGGGCGATATGAGCAGTTCTTC.

The chain couples TRBV10-3 to TRBJ2-5; 10 positions agree with TRBD1. J gave up 6 bases and V 6 bases, and 7 bases lay outside the gene matches. Germline CDR1 and CDR2: ENHRY and SYGVKD. The CDR3 loop spans 14 amino acids. CDR3 amino acids: CAISQTGGGKTQYF. The CDR3 nucleotides read TGTGCCATCAGCCAGACAGGGGGCGGGAAGACCCAGTACTTC.

The chain couples TRBV5-5 to TRBJ2-5; D is undetermined. The J call could be wrong; TRBJ2-1 is a better fit for the DNA end. The CDR3 extends over 15 amino acids. The germline CDR1 and CDR2 sequences are SGHKS and YYEKEE (reference sequence). CDR3 nucleotide sequence: TGTGCCAGCAGCTTGGTGGGAATTGAGTACAATGAGCAGTTCTTC. Its protein product is CASSLVGIEYNEQFF.

This sequence joins TRBV6-5 and TRBJ2-5; 9 nucleotides align to TRBD2. Trimming removed 2 bases from V and 4 bases from J; junction bases left unmatched: 14. The CDR3 extends over 18 amino acids. Germline V gene lookup returns CDR1 MNHEY and CDR2 SVGAGI. This CDR3 is CASSYPTSGRREGETQYF. The DNA of the CDR3 is TGTGCCAGCAGTTACCCGACTAGCGGCAGAAGGGAGGGAGAGACCCAGTACTTC.

This clonotype was seen more than once but under ten times. The rearrangement uses TRBV20-1 and TRBJ1-1, with TRBD1 matching over 10 bases. Germline V gives CDR1 DFQATT, CDR2 SNEGSKA (reference sequence). The CDR3 is made up of 18 amino acids. Trimming cost V 4 bases and J 0 bases; bases outside gene matches: 14. CDR3 DNA: TGCAGTGCTAACCCGGCGCGGACAGGGGGTTTGATGAACACTGAAGCTTTCTTT. It codes for CSANPARTGGLMNTEAFF.

This chain connects TRBV20-1 to TRBJ2-1; TRBD2 matches 9 bases. Germline CDR1 reads DFQATT; CDR2 reads SNEGSKA (reference sequence). The CDR3 runs to 13 residues. The J segment lost 9 bases and the V segment lost 2 bases, leaving 5 bases of the junction unmatched. The CDR3 loop reads CSARPGTSFEQFF. CDR3 sequence (DNA): TGCAGTGCTAGACCTGGGACTAGCTTTGAGCAGTTCTTC.

Only a few counts were recorded for this clonotype. This chain links TRBV20-1 with TRBJ2-1; 11 nucleotides match TRBD2. In germline, CDR1 is DFQATT, CDR2 SNEGSKA (reference sequence). Trimming cost V 3 bases and J 9 bases; bases outside gene matches: 7. The CDR3 length is 14 residues. For the CDR3, the DNA is TGCAGTGCTAGGGTTAGCGGGAGGGCCGGTGAGCAGTTCTTC. It codes for CSARVSGRAGEQFF.

This clonotype has only a few counts. This sequence joins TRBV7-9 and TRBJ2-7; 10 nucleotides agree with TRBD1. The junction had 14 bases not matched to a gene; V was cut back by 4 bases and J by 2 bases. CDR1 and CDR2 (germline): SEHNR, FQNEAQ (reference sequence). The CDR3 covers 18 residues. The chain's CDR3 is CASSSRDRGREAPYEQYF. The CDR3 DNA follows: TGTGCCAGCAGCTCCCGGGACAGGGGACGGGAGGCCCCCTACGAGCAGTACTTC.

This clonotype was detected only a few times. V and J are TRBV28 and TRBJ2-5; 8 bases agree with TRBD1. The CDR3 consists of 15 residues. Germline CDR1 and CDR2: MDHEN and SYDVKM. J gave up 6 bases and V 6 bases, and 12 bases lay outside the gene matches. DNA for the CDR3: TGTGCCAGCAGCCTGGACCAGGGGGCAGGGAAGACCCAGTACTTC. It yields the protein CASSLDQGAGKTQYF.